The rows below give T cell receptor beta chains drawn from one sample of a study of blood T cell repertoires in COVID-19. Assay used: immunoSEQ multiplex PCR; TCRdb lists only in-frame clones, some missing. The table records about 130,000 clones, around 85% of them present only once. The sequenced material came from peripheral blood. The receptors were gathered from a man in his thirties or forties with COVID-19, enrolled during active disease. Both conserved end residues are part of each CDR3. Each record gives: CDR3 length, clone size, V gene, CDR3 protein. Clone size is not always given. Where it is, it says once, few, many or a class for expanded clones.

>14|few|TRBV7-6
CASSSRDKSYEQYF
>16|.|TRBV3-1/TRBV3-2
CASSQVNPGSTGGYTF
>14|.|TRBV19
CASSLFGGTGELFF
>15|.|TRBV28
CASSTGTGWNTEAFF
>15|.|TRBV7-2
CASSLGRGADDTQYF
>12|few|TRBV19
CASRTGHQPQHF
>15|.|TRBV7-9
CASSLWTTSSYEQYF
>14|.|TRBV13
CASSFRDANYEQYF
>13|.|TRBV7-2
CASSYRAYGGYTF
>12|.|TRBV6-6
CASSYPSNEQFF
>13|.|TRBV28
CATTVRDTDTQYF
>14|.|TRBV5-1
CASSLVGGKNEAFF
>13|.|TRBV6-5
CASIRQGADGYTF
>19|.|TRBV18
CASSPREGIGVAGEDEQFF
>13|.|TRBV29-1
CSVESPTSGAYTF
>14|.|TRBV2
CASSVWTGNQPQHF
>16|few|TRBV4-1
CASSQGQGTSNYGYTF
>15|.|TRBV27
CASRPFGQISGEQYF
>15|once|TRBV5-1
CASSLDPYFQETQYF
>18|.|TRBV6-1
CASSEGLAGDVGTGELFF
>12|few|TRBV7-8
CASSPVRQGYTF
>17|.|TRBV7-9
CASSSRKEGGGTDTQYF
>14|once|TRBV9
CASSVSGQLYGYTF
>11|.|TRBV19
CASGGLETQYF
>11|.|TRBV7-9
CASSSYSPLHF
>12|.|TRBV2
CASRGGTYEQYF
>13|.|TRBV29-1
CSTRQGASGEAFF
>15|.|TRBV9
CASNLEGGANQPQHF
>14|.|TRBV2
CASKAGIGGEKLFF
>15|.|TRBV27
CASSLVQGAYDTQYF
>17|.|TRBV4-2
CASSQVRGGGALPEQFF
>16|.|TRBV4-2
CASSQGVAGDAETQYF
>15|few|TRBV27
CASSLSNAGNSPLHF
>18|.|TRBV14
CASSPRGHPPLALYEQYF
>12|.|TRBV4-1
CASSQGGETQYF
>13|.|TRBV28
CASSPGQGYGYTF
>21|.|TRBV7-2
CASSLARNDFRDRTSTDTQYF
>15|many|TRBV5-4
CASSLEGQGLYGYTF
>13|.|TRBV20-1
CSANEYSYNEQFF
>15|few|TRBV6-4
CASSDSSGGADTQYF
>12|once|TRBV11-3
CASSEDRAEAFF
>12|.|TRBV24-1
CATSDQDRNQHF
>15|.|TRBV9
CASSVEGDPGNTIYF
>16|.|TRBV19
CASSPLLTGDHAEAFF